This T cell receptor beta chain was observed in a study of CD8 T cells in ankylosing spondylitis. To note about this clonotype: Its target is not known.

The study's findings and limits: The clones that were linked to disease were reported to be significantly enriched in matched synovial fluid samples from ankylosing spondylitis patients. Disease-linked clones displayed a CD8+ phenotype and appeared relatively rarely in peripheral blood. Earlier studies detected some motif variants in reactive arthritis synovial fluid and blood.

It was by quantitative 5'-RACE with molecular barcodes that TCR beta libraries were made. TCRdb passed the 5' RACE reads through MiXCR, listing each CDR3 protein once. The sample shows around 250,000 distinct CDR3 sequences, 30% to 40% of them seen only once. The CDR3 totals 13 residues. V shed 3 bases and J 5 bases; nucleotides not matched to a gene: 5. Per germline, CDR1 SQVTM and CDR2 ANQGSEA. Sequenced material: blood, either unsorted or a sorted T cell fraction (not recorded which). The V and J genes are TRBV29-1 and TRBJ2-3; 7 positions agree with TRBD2. The clonotype originates from a male donor with ankylosing spondylitis or in good health (not recorded which). The CDR3 reads CSVESGDGDTQYF. For the CDR3, the DNA is TGCAGCGTTGAGAGCGGGGATGGAGATACGCAGTATTTT.